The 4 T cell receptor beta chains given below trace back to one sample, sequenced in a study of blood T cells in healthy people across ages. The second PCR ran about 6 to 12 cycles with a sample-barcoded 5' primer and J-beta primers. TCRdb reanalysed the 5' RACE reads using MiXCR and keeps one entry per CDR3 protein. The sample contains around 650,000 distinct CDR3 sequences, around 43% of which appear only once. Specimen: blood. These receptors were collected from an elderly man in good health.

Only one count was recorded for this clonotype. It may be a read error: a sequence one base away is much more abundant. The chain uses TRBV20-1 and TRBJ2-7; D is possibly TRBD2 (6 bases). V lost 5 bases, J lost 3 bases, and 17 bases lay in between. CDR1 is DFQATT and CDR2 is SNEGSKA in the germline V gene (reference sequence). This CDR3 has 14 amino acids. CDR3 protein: CSAPLASASYEQYF. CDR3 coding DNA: TGCAGTGCTCCCCTCGCTAGCGCGAGCTACGAGCAGTACTTC.

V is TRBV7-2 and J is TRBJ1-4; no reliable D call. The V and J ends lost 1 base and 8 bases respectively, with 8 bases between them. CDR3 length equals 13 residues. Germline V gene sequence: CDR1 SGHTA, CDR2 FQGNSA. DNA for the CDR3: TGTGCCAGCAGCTTAGGTGCAGTAGAAAAACTGTTTTTT. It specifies CASSLGAVEKLFF.

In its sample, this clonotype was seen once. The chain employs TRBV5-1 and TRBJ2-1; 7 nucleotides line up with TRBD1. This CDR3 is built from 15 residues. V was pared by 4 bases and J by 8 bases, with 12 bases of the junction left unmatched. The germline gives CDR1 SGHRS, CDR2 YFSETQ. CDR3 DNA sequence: TGCGCCAGCAGCCCGACAGGGTCCTGGGGAGATGAGCAGTTCTTC. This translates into CASSPTGSWGDEQFF.

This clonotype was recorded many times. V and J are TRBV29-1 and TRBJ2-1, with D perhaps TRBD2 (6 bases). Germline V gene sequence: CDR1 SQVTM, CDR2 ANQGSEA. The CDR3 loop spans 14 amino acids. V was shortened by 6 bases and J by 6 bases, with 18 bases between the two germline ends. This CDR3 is CSVTGTRASNEQFF. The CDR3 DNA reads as TGCAGCGTAACCGGGACTCGGGCGTCCAATGAGCAGTTCTTC.